This T cell receptor (beta chain) was sequenced during a study of T cells in Graves' hyperthyroidism and ophthalmopathy. The investigators amplified TCR beta CDR3 regions from RNA transcripts. HTBI primers drove first-round RT-PCR of the TCR CDR3. TCRdb called the multiplex PCR reads again in MiXCR, with one record for every CDR3 protein. The sample holds about 360,000 distinct CDR3 sequences, about 13% seen once. The length of the CDR3 is 10 residues. Germline V lookup: CDR1 DFQATT, CDR2 SNEGSKA (reference sequence). V lost 5 bases to trimming and J lost 12 bases, with 11 bases between them. V is TRBV20-1 and J is TRBJ1-5; no clear D gene. The TCR was taken from a woman in her late teens or twenties with Graves' hyperthyroidism. What was sequenced was blood. CDR3: CSAFSGLQHF. The DNA for the CDR3 is TGCAGTGCTTTCTCCGGGCTCCAGCATTTT.